Presented here are 24 T cell receptor beta chains from one specimen sequenced in a study of blood T cell repertoires in COVID-19. Data came from immunoSEQ multiplex PCR; TCRdb stores just in-frame clones and leaves some out. Among 280,000 or so clones listed, roughly 85% were seen once. What was sequenced was peripheral blood. The receptors originated from a human donor in a cohort sampled during active COVID-19.

The chain links TRBV28 to TRBJ1-4; TRBD1 might be the D (5 bases). This CDR3 comprises 13 residues. V was trimmed by 6 bases and J by 8 bases, leaving 13 bases between them. From germline, CDR1 is MDHEN and CDR2 SYDVKM. The CDR3 reads CASSPAGSEKLFF. In nucleotides, the CDR3 is TGTGCCAGCAGCCCCGCAGGGTCCGAAAAACTGTTTTTT.

The chain combines TRBV19 with TRBJ1-5; D gene ambiguous. The CDR3 covers 16 residues. Trimming took 6 bases from V and 2 from J, leaving 17 bases between them. Germline V gives CDR1 LNHDA, CDR2 SQIVND (reference sequence). CDR3 DNA sequence: TGTGCCAGTAGCCGCCCGGCGGTGATAGGCAATCAGCCCCAGCATTTT. Its translation: CASSRPAVIGNQPQHF.

CDR3: CASSLAGAAATGELFF. The CDR3 bases are TGTGCCAGCAGTCTGGCGGGGGCTGCTGCCACCGGGGAGCTGTTTTTT. This chain joins TRBV25-1 and TRBJ2-2, with D possibly TRBD2 on 7 matching bases. In germline, CDR1 is MGHDK, CDR2 SYGVNS. The CDR3 loop spans 16 amino acids. V lost 5 bases, J lost 4 bases, and 17 bases lay in between.

The chain recombines TRBV6-5 with TRBJ1-1; D might be TRBD1 (5 bases). Germline V gene data show CDR1 as MNHEY and CDR2 as SVGAGI. V was pared by 0 bases and J by 1 base, with 9 bases between. The CDR3 spans 15 residues. The CDR3 region is CASSYSQGRNTEAFF. The CDR3 bases are TGTGCCAGCAGTTACTCGCAGGGCCGGAACACTGAAGCTTTCTTT.

This clone has a single count. The gene calls are TRBV28 and TRBJ2-7; D gene uncertain. Germline lookup yields CDR1 MDHEN and CDR2 SYDVKM. Between the trimmed V and J ends, which lost 6 bases and 6 bases, there was a span of 18 bases. This CDR3 is built from 14 residues. This chain's CDR3 is CASSPHQNPPEQYF. Here the CDR3 DNA reads TGTGCCAGCAGCCCACACCAAAACCCGCCCGAGCAGTACTTC.

This clone was detected only once. This chain uses TRBV6-5 with TRBJ2-3; the D is unclear. The CDR3 has 13 amino acids. V was cut by 8 bases and J by 4 bases, with 13 bases left in between. The germline CDR1 and CDR2 sequences are MNHEY and SVGAGI. CDR3 sequence reads: CASCITSADTQYF. DNA for the CDR3: TGTGCCAGCTGTATTACATCCGCAGATACGCAGTATTTT.

This rearrangement joins TRBV10-1 to TRBJ2-7, with TRBD1 identical over 10 bases. The junction had 5 bases not matched to a gene; V was cut back by 9 bases and J by 3 bases. This CDR3 contains 13 residues. Germline CDR1 WNHNN, CDR2 SYGVQD (reference sequence). The CDR3, as DNA: TGCGCCAGTCGGACAGGGGGTTACTACGAGCAGTACTTC. Translating gives CASRTGGYYEQYF.

The chain couples TRBV19 to TRBJ2-1; 9 bases are a match to TRBD2. The V and J ends lost 3 bases and 10 bases, in that order; junction bases with no gene match: 7. The germline V gene encodes CDR1 LNHDA and CDR2 SQIVND (reference sequence). The CDR3 consists of 14 residues. CDR3 coding DNA: TGTGCCAGTAGTATTTCCGGGCTAGCGGGGGAGCAGTTCTTC. It encodes CASSISGLAGEQFF.

The rearrangement uses TRBV7-8 and TRBJ2-1; a weak D match, TRBD2 (6 bases). The CDR3 has 15 amino acids. The germline CDR1 and CDR2 sequences are SGHVS and FQNEAQ. With 3 bases removed from V and 9 bases from J, the gap between germline ends came to 18 bases. This chain's CDR3 is CASSFSFGRVGEQFF. For the CDR3, the DNA is TGTGCCAGCAGCTTTTCTTTCGGGAGAGTCGGTGAGCAGTTCTTC.

This clone was picked up one time. The chain combines TRBV4-1 with TRBJ1-5, with unresolved D. Germline-derived CDR1 and CDR2 are MGHRA and YSYEKL. The V gene lost 0 bases and the J gene lost 7 bases, with 22 bases spanning the gap. This CDR3 has 18 amino acids. CDR3 sequence (DNA): TGCGCCAGCAGCCAAGATAACCACTCGCAGCGGACGAAACAGCCCCAGCATTTT. Translated: CASSQDNHSQRTKQPQHF.

The rearrangement links TRBV6-5 to TRBJ1-1; TRBD1 is a possible D gene (5 bases). Germline CDR1 and CDR2: MNHEY and SVGAGI. The CDR3 sequence is 13 residues long. With 6 bases removed from V and 10 bases from J, the gap between germline ends came to 18 bases. CDR3 sequence reads: CASRSGTGFLAFF. The CDR3 DNA reads as TGTGCCAGCAGGTCCGGGACTGGGTTTTTAGCTTTCTTT.

The rearrangement uses TRBV7-9 and TRBJ2-3; 12 bases match TRBD2. The CDR3 loop spans 18 amino acids. V lost 3 bases, J lost 0 bases, and 7 bases stayed unmatched. Germline V lookup: CDR1 SEHNR, CDR2 FQNEAQ (reference sequence). DNA for the CDR3: TGTGCCAGCAGCTTCCGTGCCGGGACTAGCGGGAGCACAGATACGCAGTATTTT. Its translation: CASSFRAGTSGSTDTQYF.

This clone has only one observation. The rearrangement links TRBV29-1 to TRBJ2-1, with 10 bases aligning to TRBD2. Germline V gene sequence: CDR1 SQVTM, CDR2 ANQGSEA. This CDR3 comprises 14 residues. Trimming cost V 5 bases and J 4 bases; bases outside gene matches: 5. CDR3 DNA: TGCAGCGTTAAGCTAGCGGGAGCTTACAATGAGCAGTTCTTC. Its protein is CSVKLAGAYNEQFF.

This CDR3 is CASSQGGGANVLTF. CDR3 nucleotides: TGCGCCAGCAGCCAAGGAGGTGGGGCCAACGTCCTGACTTTC. The chain links TRBV4-3 to TRBJ2-6, with D unclear. The CDR3 is 14 amino acids. CDR1 is LGHNA and CDR2 is YSLEER in the germline V gene. The V end was cut by 1 base, the J end by 3 bases, with 4 bases between.

This chain joins TRBV18 and TRBJ2-1; 8 bases map to TRBD1. The CDR3 runs to 18 residues. From germline, CDR1 is KGHSH and CDR2 LQKENI. The V segment lost 6 bases and the J segment 6 bases; nucleotides outside the gene matches: 19. The CDR3 DNA reads TGTGCCAGCTCCGAATCGACAGGGGCGATGAGCGTGGGCAATGAGCAGTTCTTC. Translation: CASSESTGAMSVGNEQFF. Based on the CDR3 plus reference TRBV18 and TRBJ2-1, the full variable domain is NAGVMQNPRHLVRRRGQEARLRCSPMKGHSHVYWYRQLPEEGLKFMVYLQKENIIDESGMPKERFSAEFPKEGPSILRIQQVVRGDSAAYFCASSESTGAMSVGNEQFFGPGTRLTVL.

This clone was observed once. The chain has TRBV18 and TRBJ2-2; maybe TRBD1 (6 bases). Germline V CDR1 and CDR2: KGHSH, LQKENI. The V gene lost 4 bases and the J gene lost 6 bases, with 15 bases spanning the gap. CDR3 size: 15 residues. The CDR3 coding sequence is TGTGCCAGCTCACTGTTCAGGGGAAATTCCGGGGAGCTGTTTTTT. This encodes CASSLFRGNSGELFF.

The gene calls are TRBV30 and TRBJ2-1, with 10 positions matching TRBD1. The CDR3 consists of 17 residues. J was trimmed by 9 bases and V by 1 base; bases with no gene match: 15. Germline CDR1 and CDR2: GTSNPN and SVGIG (reference sequence). This chain's CDR3 is CAWSEVWGGQGESEQFF. The CDR3 bases are TGTGCCTGGAGTGAGGTGTGGGGCGGACAGGGGGAGAGTGAGCAGTTCTTC.

The gene calls are TRBV29-1 and TRBJ2-3; 8 bases align to TRBD2. Germline CDR1 reads SQVTM; CDR2 reads ANQGSEA. The CDR3 totals 15 residues. Trimming took 6 bases from V and 3 from J; bases not matched to a gene: 11. CDR3 loop: CSVPLLTSATDTQYF. In DNA, the CDR3 is TGCAGCGTCCCTTTGTTGACTAGCGCGACAGATACGCAGTATTTT.

The chain uses TRBV5-1 and TRBJ2-1, with 7 bases identical to TRBD2. Germline CDR1 SGHRS, CDR2 YFSETQ. The CDR3 totals 14 residues. After removal of 0 bases from V and 6 bases from J, the junction contained 3 bases not matched to a gene. CDR3: CASSLGGRPNEQFF. The CDR3 DNA sequence: TGCGCCAGCAGCTTGGGCGGGAGACCCAATGAGCAGTTCTTC.

This chain links TRBV11-3 with TRBJ1-5; 7 positions match TRBD1. The germline V gene has CDR1 SGHNT and CDR2 YENEEA. The CDR3 has 21 amino acids. J gave up 4 bases and V 0 bases, and 21 bases lay outside the gene matches. The CDR3 bases are TGTGCCAGCAGCTTAGACGCGCTAGACAGGGTCGGCCCGTTCTTTAATCAGCCCCAGCATTTT. This codes for CASSLDALDRVGPFFNQPQHF.

V and J are TRBV29-1 and TRBJ2-1; 8 nucleotides agree with TRBD2. Germline V lookup: CDR1 SQVTM, CDR2 ANQGSEA. The V gene end was trimmed by 6 bases and the J gene end by 7 bases; junction bases not matched to a gene: 14. This CDR3 contains 15 residues. CDR3 in DNA: TGCAGCGTCAGATACGGGACTAGTGGTTCGAATGAGCAGTTCTTC. It codes for CSVRYGTSGSNEQFF.

This chain links TRBV14 with TRBJ1-4; the match to TRBD1 covers 9 bases. CDR1 and CDR2 (germline): SGHDN, FVKESK. This CDR3 region has 15 residues. With V trimmed by 4 bases and J by 8 bases, 8 bases remained unmatched. CDR3 nucleotides: TGTGCCAGCAGCCTATGGACAGGGGATCCGGAAAAACTGTTTTTT. This codes for CASSLWTGDPEKLFF. The whole variable domain, filled in from reference TRBV14 and TRBJ1-4, reads EAGVTQFPSHSVIEKGQTVTLRCDPISGHDNLYWYRRVMGKEIKFLLHFVKESKQDESGMPNNRFLAERTGGTYSTLKVQPAELEDSGVYFCASSLWTGDPEKLFFGSGTQLSVL.

This clone was counted a single time. CDR3 sequence reads: CATSRAGTGALNEQFF. The DNA of the CDR3 is TGTGCCACCAGCAGAGCTGGGACAGGGGCGCTCAATGAGCAGTTCTTC. The chain links TRBV15 to TRBJ2-1, with 10 bases identical to TRBD1. The junction had 6 bases not matched to a gene; V was cut back by 1 base and J by 6 bases. The CDR3 loop spans 16 amino acids. CDR1 is LNHNV and CDR2 is YYDKDF in the germline V gene (reference sequence).

As regards this clone: Relative to the germline gene, one junction end is altered; a read error may explain this. The same CDR3 is also encoded by other DNA sequences in this sample. The V call is TRBV20-1, the J call TRBJ2-7, with TRBD1 as a possible D gene (5 bases). Germline V gives CDR1 DFQATT, CDR2 SNEGSKA (reference sequence). This CDR3 has 11 amino acids. Written as DNA, the CDR3 is TGCAGTGCCAGAGACAGCTACGAGCAGTACTTC. It translates to CSARDSYEQYF.